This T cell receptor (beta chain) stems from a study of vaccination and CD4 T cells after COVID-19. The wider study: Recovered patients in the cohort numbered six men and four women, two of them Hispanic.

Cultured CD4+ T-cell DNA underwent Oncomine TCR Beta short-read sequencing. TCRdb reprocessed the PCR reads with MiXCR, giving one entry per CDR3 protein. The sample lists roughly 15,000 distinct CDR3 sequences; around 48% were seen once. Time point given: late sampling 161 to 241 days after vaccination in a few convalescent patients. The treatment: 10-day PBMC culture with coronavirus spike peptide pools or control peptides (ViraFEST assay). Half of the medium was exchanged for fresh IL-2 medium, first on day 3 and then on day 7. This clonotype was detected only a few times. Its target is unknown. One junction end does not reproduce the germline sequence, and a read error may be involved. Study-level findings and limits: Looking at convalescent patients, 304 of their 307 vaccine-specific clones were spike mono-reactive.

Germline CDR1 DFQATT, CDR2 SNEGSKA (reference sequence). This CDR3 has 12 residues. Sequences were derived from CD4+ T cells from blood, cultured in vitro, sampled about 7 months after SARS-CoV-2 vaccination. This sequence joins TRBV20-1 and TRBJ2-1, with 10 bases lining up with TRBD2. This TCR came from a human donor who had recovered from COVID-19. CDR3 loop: CSPSGGYNEQFF. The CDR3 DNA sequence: TGCAGTCCTAGCGGGGGTTACAATGAGCAGTTCTTC.